This T cell receptor (beta chain) came from a study of human T cells and chemical hapten exposure. Background on the study: Read at 6 days, the patch tests placed 0.01% DPC on the upper back.

This clonotype was found a few times. Its antigen is as yet unknown. Trimming pared 4 bases from V and 7 bases from J, leaving 14 bases between. This CDR3 has 13 amino acids. Per germline, CDR1 SQVTM and CDR2 ANQGSEA. TCRdb analysed the RACE reads with MiXCR anew, one entry per CDR3 protein. The sample holds some 360,000 distinct CDR3 sequences, more than 4.5% seen once. Regarding time point: pre-sensitization, week 0. Specified treatment: therapeutic diphenylcyclopropenone sensitization with weekly scalp DPC. Blood draws came before every patch-test application. Study-wide points: The study found that DPC sensitization did not change TCRs above 1 in 1000 frequency.

This clonotype originated in a woman in her forties or fifties with alopecia areata. Some clones in this sample may be carry-over from other donors' samples. This sequence joins TRBV29-1 and TRBJ2-1, with D possibly TRBD1 on 6 matching bases. The material sequenced was whole blood, taken in connection with sensitization to the hapten diphenylcyclopropenone (DPC). As DNA, the CDR3 is TGCAGCGTTGGGACAGTACTATCGAATGAGCAGTTCTTC. This gives the protein CSVGTVLSNEQFF.